Shown below are 23 T cell receptor beta chains from a single sample sequenced in a study of T cells after yellow fever vaccination. TCRdb ran MiXCR on the 5' RACE reads and lists one entry per CDR3 protein. Seen here are about 310,000 distinct CDR3 sequences, around 4% observed once, and the top ten hold 23%. The sample was PBMCs, taken on the day of the yellow fever booster vaccination. The source is a man younger than 35 who received the YFV17D yellow fever vaccine.

This clonotype was picked up a small number of times. The chain is built from TRBV5-1 and TRBJ1-6; 7 bases agree with TRBD1. After removal of 4 bases from V and 0 bases from J, the junction contained 4 bases not matched to a gene. From germline, CDR1 is SGHRS and CDR2 YFSETQ. This CDR3 has 16 residues. In DNA, the CDR3 is TGCGCCAGCAGCCCGACAGGGAGCTCCTATAATTCACCCCTCCACTTT. It translates to CASSPTGSSYNSPLHF.

This clonotype was picked up a small number of times. The chain employs TRBV5-6 and TRBJ1-2; the D gene is possibly TRBD1 (6 bases). Trimming stripped 6 bases from V and 4 bases from J, with 22 bases between. The germline gives CDR1 SGHDT, CDR2 YYEEEE. The CDR3 loop spans 16 amino acids. CDR3: CASTEGGSLLSYGYTF. CDR3 coding DNA: TGTGCCAGCACCGAAGGGGGAAGCTTGCTTTCCTATGGCTACACCTTC.

The gene calls are TRBV15 and TRBJ2-2; D gene ambiguous. The germline CDR1 and CDR2 sequences are LNHNV and YYDKDF (reference sequence). Trimming stripped 0 bases from V and 4 bases from J, with 6 bases between. This CDR3 is built from 14 residues. The CDR3 DNA reads TGTGCCACCAGCAGAGATCAGAGCACCGGGGAGCTGTTTTTT. This gives the protein CATSRDQSTGELFF.

Ten or more counts support this clonotype. This rearrangement joins TRBV18 to TRBJ1-1; D uncertain. Germline CDR1 reads KGHSH; CDR2 reads LQKENI. The CDR3 runs to 15 residues. Between the trimmed V and J ends, which lost 2 bases and 9 bases, there was a span of 19 bases. The CDR3 loop is CASSPMDYKSGQAFF. The DNA for the CDR3 is TGTGCCAGCTCACCAATGGATTACAAGTCTGGCCAAGCTTTCTTT. Supplemented by reference TRBV18 and TRBJ1-1, the full variable domain reads NAGVMQNPRHLVRRRGQEARLRCSPMKGHSHVYWYRQLPEEGLKFMVYLQKENIIDESGMPKERFSAEFPKEGPSILRIQQVVRGDSAAYFCASSPMDYKSGQAFFGQGTRLTVV.

CDR3 nucleotides: TGTGCCAGCAGCTCCCTCCGGGGGCTTGATGAAGCTTTCTTT. Protein sequence: CASSSLRGLDEAFF. The chain is built from TRBV7-9 and TRBJ1-1; D may be TRBD1 (6 bases). V lost 4 bases and J 7 bases, leaving 16 bases between the germline ends. Germline CDR1 and CDR2: SEHNR and FQNEAQ (reference sequence). This CDR3 is built from 14 residues.

Here the CDR3 DNA reads TGTGCCAGCAGCTCCCCAAATGTGAACACTGAAGCTTTCTTT. This gives the protein CASSSPNVNTEAFF. The chain combines TRBV7-9 with TRBJ1-1; no definite D call. The CDR3 covers 14 residues. Germline V gene lookup returns CDR1 SEHNR and CDR2 FQNEAQ (reference sequence). V was clipped by 4 bases and J by 0 bases, with 9 bases between them.

A few counts support this clonotype. The chain is built from TRBV3-1 and TRBJ2-7; tentative D call: TRBD2 (6 bases). V lost 4 bases, J lost 2 bases, and 18 bases lay in between. Looked up from germline, CDR1 is LGHDT and CDR2 is YNNKEL (reference sequence). The CDR3 length is 16 residues. The CDR3 region is CASSLHAGTRAYEQYF. The CDR3 bases are TGTGCCAGCAGCCTCCACGCCGGGACTCGAGCCTACGAGCAGTACTTC.

This clonotype was counted only a few times. In DNA form, the CDR3 reads TGTGCCAGCAGTGATGTACCGAGCAGGGGACCTGGGGCCAACGTCCTGACTTTC. Protein: CASSDVPSRGPGANVLTF. The chain couples TRBV25-1 to TRBJ2-6, with D perhaps matching TRBD1 (6 bases). Germline V CDR1 and CDR2: MGHDK, SYGVNS. V lost 3 bases and J lost 2, with 17 bases in between. The CDR3 extends over 18 amino acids.

This clonotype was picked up a small number of times. The chain links TRBV18 to TRBJ2-7; D could derive from TRBD1 or TRBD2 (6 bases each). This CDR3 region has 15 residues. V was cut by 3 bases and J by 3 bases, with 15 bases left in between. Germline V gene sequence: CDR1 KGHSH, CDR2 LQKENI. The CDR3 DNA reads as TGTGCCAGCTCACCGTGGGGGGCCAGGTACTACGAGCAGTACTTC. This encodes CASSPWGARYYEQYF.

This clonotype was found many times. This rearrangement joins TRBV7-6 to TRBJ2-3; TRBD1 might be the D (6 bases). CDR3 length: 16 residues. Trimming pared 5 bases from V and 4 bases from J, leaving 19 bases between. The germline V gene encodes CDR1 SGHVS and CDR2 FNYEAQ. CDR3 loop: CASSNIRGLEADTQYF. The CDR3 region has the DNA TGTGCCAGCAGCAACATCAGGGGCTTGGAGGCAGATACGCAGTATTTT.

This clonotype showed up just a few times. The chain combines TRBV21-1 with TRBJ1-2; TRBD1, the table's D call, lacks a check against the DNA. TRBV21-1 has pseudogene status. The CDR3 contains 12 residues. The CDR3 loop is CASITGNYGYTF. The CDR3 DNA reads as TGTGCCAGTATTACAGGGAACTATGGCTACACCTTC.

This clonotype appeared many times. The chain has TRBV7-2 and TRBJ2-1, with 8 bases aligning to TRBD1. There are 15 residues in the CDR3. With V trimmed by 6 bases and J by 2 bases, 6 bases remained unmatched. Looked up from germline, CDR1 is SGHTA and CDR2 is FQGNSA. CDR3 sequence reads: CASRRDRGAYNEQFF. CDR3 DNA: TGTGCCAGCAGGCGTGACAGGGGAGCCTACAATGAGCAGTTCTTC.

Many counts were recorded for this clonotype. The chain combines TRBV4-1 with TRBJ2-7; a possible D gene is TRBD2 (5 bases). Germline V lookup: CDR1 MGHRA, CDR2 YSYEKL. Between the trimmed V and J ends, which lost 5 bases and 6 bases, there was a span of 14 bases. The CDR3 spans 13 residues. The CDR3 DNA is TGCGCCAGCAGCTCCCGGTCCGGGGTCGAGCAGTACTTC. Protein: CASSSRSGVEQYF.

This clonotype was picked up many times. The chain is built from TRBV18 and TRBJ1-1; D remains ambiguous. The V gene lost 0 bases and the J gene lost 0 bases, with 2 bases spanning the gap. CDR1 and CDR2 from the germline V gene are KGHSH and LQKENI. The CDR3 runs to 13 residues. Written as DNA, the CDR3 is TGTGCCAGCTCACCACCGGTGAACACTGAAGCTTTCTTT. It translates to CASSPPVNTEAFF.

In nucleotides, the CDR3 is TGTGCCAGCAGCCAGTACCGGCAGGGGTTATGGACAGATACGCAGTATTTT. It encodes CASSQYRQGLWTDTQYF. This chain joins TRBV4-2 and TRBJ2-3, with D possibly matching TRBD1 (6 bases). This CDR3 comprises 17 residues. Germline CDR1 LGHNA, CDR2 YNFKEQ. V lost 3 bases to trimming and J lost 3 bases, with 19 bases between them.

V gene TRBV5-4 combines with J gene TRBJ2-6; unclear D gene. The CDR3 spans 15 residues. V was trimmed by 0 bases and J by 4 bases, leaving 8 bases between them. Germline assignment: CDR1 SGHNT and CDR2 YYREEE (reference sequence). The CDR3 nucleotides read TGTGCCAGCAGCTTGGGGGCCCCCGGGGCCAACGTCCTGACTTTC. Translation gives CASSLGAPGANVLTF.

This chain links TRBV21-1 with TRBJ2-4; TRBD1 reflects the table's D call only, with no check against the DNA. TRBV21-1 is designated a pseudogene. CDR3 length: 15 residues. The CDR3 nucleotides are TGTGCCAGCAGCAAGATACGGGACAGGAGAAACATTCAGTACTTC. This codes for CASSKIRDRRNIQYF.

The rearrangement links TRBV4-3 to TRBJ1-2; D is unclear. CDR1 is LGHNA, CDR2 YSLEER, per germline. Trimming shortened V by 4 bases and J by 8 bases, and 14 bases separated the two germline ends. The length of the CDR3 is 13 residues. CDR3 coding DNA: TGCGCCAGCAGCCCCCTAGGAGGCGTGGGCTACACCTTC. Its translation: CASSPLGGVGYTF.

The chain uses TRBV7-2 and TRBJ2-5; 13 positions agree with TRBD2. Trimming cost V 6 bases and J 1 base; bases outside gene matches: 8. The germline V gene encodes CDR1 SGHTA and CDR2 FQGNSA. The CDR3 extends over 17 amino acids. This CDR3 is CASRIGTSGVIQETQYF. CDR3 nucleotide sequence: TGTGCCAGCAGGATAGGGACTAGCGGGGTGATCCAAGAGACCCAGTACTTC.

The chain joins TRBV5-1 to TRBJ2-1; 9 nucleotides line up with TRBD1. After removal of 2 bases from V and 8 bases from J, the junction contained 11 bases not matched to a gene. Per the germline V gene, CDR1 is SGHRS and CDR2 is YFSETQ. CDR3 size: 16 residues. CDR3 sequence (DNA): TGCGCCAGCAGCTTAGGCCGGGACAGGGCTGTGTATGAGCAGTTCTTC. This encodes CASSLGRDRAVYEQFF.

The chain combines TRBV6-2 or TRBV6-3 with TRBJ2-7; TRBD2 agrees at 7 bases. This CDR3 contains 13 residues. CDR1 MNHEY and CDR2 SVGEGT come from the germline V gene. J lost 3 bases, V lost 6 bases, and 5 bases had no gene match. In DNA, the CDR3 is TGTGCCAGCAGCCGCAGCGGGGACTACGAGCAGTACGTC. This sequence encodes CASSRSGDYEQYV.

This clonotype was seen a handful of times. The CDR3: CSVPDRADTQYF. The DNA of the CDR3 is TGCAGTGTACCGGACAGGGCAGATACGCAGTATTTT. The J gene is TRBJ2-3, the V gene TRBV20-1, with 8 bases aligning to TRBD1. Germline lookup yields CDR1 DFQATT and CDR2 SNEGSKA (reference sequence). CDR3 length equals 12 residues. The trim removed 7 bases at V and 4 bases at J, leaving 4 bases unmatched.

The table lists this clonotype with many counts. CDR3 DNA: TGCAGTGCTCGACCCCTCTCGGGGGAGCTGTTTTTT. Its protein is CSARPLSGELFF. The V gene is TRBV20-1, the J gene TRBJ2-2; the D is unclear. The CDR3 loop spans 12 amino acids. V was pared by 5 bases and J by 8 bases, with 12 bases between. Germline lookup yields CDR1 DFQATT and CDR2 SNEGSKA (reference sequence).